This T cell receptor (beta chain) appears in the sequencing data of a study of CD8+ T cells in alopecia areata listed by TCRdb under 2018. Notes on the research overall: Treated patients were enrolled in an open-label pilot trial of oral tofacitinib, 5 to 10 mg twice daily, for moderate-to-severe alopecia areata. Tofacitinib was administered for 6 to 18 months, and 6 months of follow-up off drug were then conducted to assess delayed response and recurrence. The SALT score, which quantifies the percentage of affected scalp surface area, was used to measure disease severity in treated patients. High-throughput TCRbeta sequencing was used to examine T cell clonal expansion in alopecia areata in both the C3H/HeJ mouse model and human patients. In humans, TCRbeta sequencing was performed on scalp tissue and on sorted CD4+ and CD8+ peripheral blood T cells from healthy controls and from patients with patchy or totalis/universalis alopecia areata. Patients on tofacitinib were biopsied at baseline and after 4 and 24 weeks of treatment, and several of the patients also had a later scalp biopsy. Scalp clonality was compared across normal scalp (n=4), patchy alopecia areata scalp (n=8), and alopecia totalis/universalis scalp (n=8). RNA was extracted with the PAXgene miRNA kit for fixed scalp, the miRNeasy kit for PBMCs, and the RNeasy kit for mouse skin. immunoSEQ multiplex PCR using 35 Vbeta forward primers and 13 Jbeta reverse primers was used to amplify TCRbeta CDR3 regions.

The meaning of the sample's time point label: around 4 weeks on oral tofacitinib. The treatment or condition label for this specimen denotes: oral pan-JAK inhibitor, 5-10 mg twice daily. Lesional scalp punch biopsies and peripheral blood were obtained from alopecia areata patients. PBMCs were separated by density centrifugation and stained for CD3, CD4 and CD8, after which CD4+ and CD8+ T cells were sorted on a FACSAria. Study-level results and caveats: Tofacitinib significantly lowered scalp clonality and the number of expanded CD8+ clones among the top 100 scalp clones. Because the treated cohort was small and included a single nonresponder, larger studies are needed to assess links between baseline CD8+ expansion and response. Lesional scalp, especially in alopecia totalis/universalis, showed higher clonality and more expanded CD8+ clones than normal scalp, suggesting antigenic drive. Many expanded lesional clones persisted in scalp and blood during tofacitinib treatment, which may partly explain relapse after stopping treatment. Compared with mice, TCR sequences shared between patients were less clear, possibly partly because of HLA diversity across the patient population. Unlike mouse skin, where gammadelta T cells dominate, normal human skin contains resident alphabeta T cells that get sequenced too, which complicates analysis of the scalp TCR repertoire.

This clone was seen a handful of times. Its target antigen remains unknown. No much larger clone is present one base from it, and per-base qualities are unavailable. Library construction relied on the immunoSEQ multiplex PCR assay. RNA was extracted from all samples and reverse transcribed into cDNA as template for TCR sequencing. First-strand cDNA was synthesized with SuperScript III using a 2:1 mix of oligo-dT and random hexamers. A synthetic immune receptor repertoire was used to measure amplification bias, and any remaining bias was corrected computationally. In the source study's methods: Raw reads were preprocessed to remove errors, and CDR3 was defined according to IMGT conventions as the region from the conserved cysteine to phenylalanine. Clonality was computed as 1 minus the Shannon entropy, with the entropy normalized by log2 of the number of productive unique TCRs. Whether scalp clones were CD4 or CD8 was inferred by matching scalp TCRbeta sequences against CD4 and CD8 repertoires sorted from blood. TCRdb provides this immuneACCESS table in a form limited to in-frame rearrangements. Some clones are lacking; in checked studies, under half of them reflect an unresolved V gene, and why the rest are absent is not known. Clone size and V and J calls were adopted from that table, with D and trimming inferred from the DNA. The sample table contains roughly 190,000 clones; only one count was recorded for around 56% of them. The ten biggest clones cover 0.69% of the sample.

Sequenced here: CD4+ T cells sorted from blood, sampled at week 4, from a patient treated with tofacitinib. This receptor was taken from a human donor with alopecia areata.

The sequenced DNA: TGTGCCAGCAGTGCCACTTGGACAGGTACTGAAGCTTTCTTT. This sequence encodes CASSATWTGTEAFF. This sequence uses TRBV6-1 and TRBJ1-1, with 7 bases matching TRBD1. The germline V gene sets CDR1 to MNHNS and CDR2 to SASEGT. The cysteine opens and the phenylalanine closes a CDR3 of 14 amino acids. Just CDR3 DNA is preserved here, 42 bases in frame from base 1. At the junction V is shortened by 4 bases and J by 5 bases; bases outside the gene matches: 7.